This T cell receptor (beta chain) was recorded in a study of human CD8 memory T cell subsets. The CDR3 sequence is 11 residues long. Germline V gives CDR1 SEHNR, CDR2 FQNEAQ (reference sequence). By UMI-labeled 5' RACE, the TCR beta libraries were made. Per the study methods: Functional CDR3 beta clonotypes numbered roughly 2,800 to 18,000 per TCR beta library. For each CDR3 protein, TCRdb gives one entry from its re-call of the 5' RACE reads, without DNA. The V and J calls were determined by TCRdb, not by the authors. This table holds about 5,800 distinct CDR3 sequences. Study-level results: Although both stem-like subsets shared clonotypes with effector memory cells, the stem-like memory and precursor exhausted T cell repertoires overlapped only minimally with each other.

Remarks on this clonotype: The target antigen is unknown.

TPEX denoted exhausted-like, CCR7+ PD-1+ TIGIT+ early memory CD8+ T cells. The V call is TRBV7-9, the J call TRBJ1-1. The TCR originated in a human donor in good health. Sequencing was performed on CD8+ T cells from PBMCs. The CDR3 sequence is CASSLNTEAFF.